The 5 T cell receptor beta chains reported below all come from one sample, sequenced in a study of T cells in Graves' hyperthyroidism and ophthalmopathy. Template material for amplifying TCR beta CDR3 regions consisted of RNA transcripts. The HTBI primer set drove a first-round RT-PCR of the TCR CDR3. TCRdb re-called the multiplex PCR reads through MiXCR, storing one row per CDR3 protein. This sample has about 510,000 distinct CDR3 sequences, with 40% to 50% found just once. Sequenced input: peripheral blood or thyroid tissue (not recorded which). These receptors all come from an adult woman with Graves' disease, either hyperthyroidism or ophthalmopathy (not recorded which).

This clonotype was seen more than once but under ten times. V is TRBV14 and J is TRBJ2-7; 7 nucleotides line up with TRBD1. The CDR3 loop spans 17 amino acids. Germline V gene lookup returns CDR1 SGHDN and CDR2 FVKESK. V gave up 4 bases and J gave up 4 bases; unmatched junction bases: 16. The CDR3 nucleotides are TGTGCCAGCAGCCTGAACAGGGGTAGTTCCGCCCATTACGAGCAGTACTTC. Its protein is CASSLNRGSSAHYEQYF.

As concerns this clonotype: A much larger clone sits a single nucleotide away, making a read error possible. The rearrangement uses TRBV6-4 and TRBJ2-2; D ambiguous. The V end lost 5 bases, the J end lost 2 bases, and 9 bases lay between the germline ends. The germline gives CDR1 MRHNA, CDR2 SNTAGT. CDR3 size: 14 residues. CDR3 residues: CASSLDDNTGELFF. In DNA form, the CDR3 reads TGTGCCAGCAGTTTGGACGACAACACCGGGGAGCTGTTTTTT.

Ten or more counts support this clonotype. The chain links TRBV7-2 to TRBJ1-2; no firm D call. V lost 5 bases, J lost 8 bases, and 18 bases lay in between. The CDR3 has 14 amino acids. Germline lookup yields CDR1 SGHTA and CDR2 FQGNSA. The CDR3 nucleotides read TGTGCCAGCAGCCCTGAAGTGGGCGCCGGGGGCTACACCTTC. Translated, it gives CASSPEVGAGGYTF.

The chain has TRBV10-3 and TRBJ1-4; tentatively, D is TRBD1 (5 bases). Trimming left V 10 bases short and J 7 bases short, with 13 bases between. Germline V gene sequence: CDR1 ENHRY, CDR2 SYGVKD. The CDR3 runs 12 residues. The CDR3 spells CATGGRGEKLFF. In DNA form, the CDR3 reads TGTGCCACCGGGGGGAGAGGTGAAAAACTGTTTTTT.

The J gene is TRBJ1-2, the V gene TRBV5-1; D gene ambiguous. V lost 3 bases, J lost 7 bases, and 16 bases lay in between. The CDR3 totals 14 residues. Germline CDR1 and CDR2: SGHRS and YFSETQ. Here the CDR3 reads CASSSGRIPSGYTF. In DNA form, the CDR3 reads TGCGCCAGCAGCTCCGGCAGGATCCCTTCTGGCTACACCTTC.